The entry below describes one TCR beta chain. This CDR3 is 15 amino acids long. Trimming shortened V by 2 bases and J by 2 bases, and 12 bases separated the two germline ends. Germline assignment: CDR1 MGHRA and CDR2 YSYEKL. The data stem from a study of shared clonotypes between healthy human individuals. Replicate PCRs run on sorted subsets employed around 200 ng DNA, approximately 30,000 T cell genomes. Profiled with immunoSEQ multiplex PCR; TCRdb holds only in-frame clones, not every one. This table holds nearly 750,000 clones, 55% to 80% found once. This clonotype was sampled from a woman in her twenties or thirties in good health. The sequenced sample consisted of memory CD4+ T cells sorted from blood. As to subset: CD45RA-negative fraction. The chain has TRBV4-1 and TRBJ2-5; D is ambiguous. CDR3 sequence: CASSQNSATQETQYF. CDR3 nucleotide sequence: TGCGCCAGCAGCCAAAATTCGGCGACTCAAGAGACCCAGTACTTC.